This T cell receptor (beta chain) was documented in a study of T cells in Graves' hyperthyroidism and ophthalmopathy. Across the study: Initial diagnosis, before any treatment, was when peripheral blood was collected.

The TCR beta CDR3 regions underwent amplification using RNA transcripts as the source. Carried out on the TCR CDR3, a first-round RT-PCR used the HTBI primer set. Each CDR3 protein is one row after TCRdb ran MiXCR on the multiplex PCR reads. The sample shows around 690,000 distinct CDR3 sequences, about 20% of them seen only once. This clonotype came up a few times. The antigen remains undetermined. General study findings and limits: Blood also held most thyroid clonotypes expanded beyond 0.001.

The V gene lost 1 base and the J gene lost 2 bases, with 19 bases spanning the gap. This CDR3 has 17 amino acids. Per germline, CDR1 DFQATT and CDR2 SNEGSKA (reference sequence). The chain links TRBV20-1 to TRBJ2-3; D is perhaps TRBD1 or TRBD2 (5 bases each). The receptor comes from a man aged 25 to 45 with Graves' ophthalmopathy. The sample was blood. In DNA, the CDR3 is TGCAGTGCTAGAGGAAAGCCGGGACCCCGGTACACAGATACGCAGTATTTT. Translation gives CSARGKPGPRYTDTQYF.